One and the same sample provided the 18 T cell receptor beta chains below, sequenced in a study. TCRdb redid the calling of the 5' RACE reads with MiXCR, one entry per CDR3 protein. The sample holds around 55,000 distinct CDR3 sequences, about 20% seen once. Tregs were sorted as CD4+CD25+CD127-/low cells. Sequenced material: tumor-infiltrating Tregs sorted from the breast tumor. The origin of the receptors is a female donor with breast cancer.

A note on this clonotype: A clone one base away is much larger, so this may be a read error. J is TRBJ1-1 and V is TRBV5-5; D is uncertain. V was clipped by 2 bases and J by 4 bases, with 12 bases between them. Germline lookup yields CDR1 SGHKS and CDR2 YYEKEE (reference sequence). This CDR3 is 14 amino acids long. DNA for the CDR3: TGTGCCAGCAGCTTTAGATCTCTGAGCACTGAAGCTTTCTTT. Amino acid sequence: CASSFRSLSTEAFF.

The genes are TRBV12-3 or TRBV12-4 and TRBJ2-3, with D perhaps TRBD2 (5 bases). The CDR3 is 16 residues long. The V end was cut by 5 bases, the J end by 2 bases, with 17 bases between. The CDR3 is CASSVRVAPLTDTQYF. CDR3 coding DNA: TGTGCCAGCAGTGTACGGGTAGCGCCCCTCACAGATACGCAGTATTTT.

The rearrangement links TRBV12-3 or TRBV12-4 to TRBJ2-1; D remains ambiguous. Deletions cut 2 bases from V and 8 bases from J, with 4 bases between. There are 11 residues in the CDR3. This chain's CDR3 is CASSLSDEQFF. CDR3 nucleotides: TGTGCCAGCAGTTTATCCGATGAGCAGTTCTTC.

The gene calls are TRBV5-6 and TRBJ2-6; D not resolved. V was pared by 0 bases and J by 1 base, with 14 bases between. CDR1 SGHDT and CDR2 YYEEEE come from the germline V gene. The CDR3 covers 18 residues. The CDR3 sequence is CASSLASTRRSGANVLTF. CDR3 sequence (DNA): TGTGCCAGCAGCTTGGCTTCAACGAGGCGTTCTGGGGCCAACGTCCTGACTTTC.

This clonotype was detected ten times or more. The genes are TRBV5-1 and TRBJ2-1; maybe TRBD1 (6 bases). The V end was cut by 4 bases, the J end by 9 bases, with 11 bases between. This CDR3 is 12 amino acids long. Germline V gene sequence: CDR1 SGHRS, CDR2 YFSETQ. This chain's CDR3 is CASSRQGTEQFF. The CDR3 DNA reads as TGCGCCAGCAGCCGTCAGGGGACTGAGCAGTTCTTC.

This chain connects TRBV18 to TRBJ2-3; possibly TRBD2 for D (5 bases). This CDR3 is 15 amino acids long. Trimming cost V 3 bases and J 4 bases, with 14 bases left between them. Germline CDR1 is KGHSH and CDR2 is LQKENI. The CDR3 region has the DNA TGTGCCAGCTCACCTGGTCTGAGAGGGCCAGATACGCAGTATTTT. Its protein product is CASSPGLRGPDTQYF.

This clonotype has ten or more counts. The chain recombines TRBV5-1 with TRBJ1-1; 12 bases align to TRBD1. CDR3 length equals 17 residues. The V segment lost 4 bases and the J segment 1 base; nucleotides outside the gene matches: 8. Germline CDR1 SGHRS, CDR2 YFSETQ. The CDR3 nucleotides read TGCGCCAGCAGCCTCACCGGGACAGGGGGCGCGAACACTGAAGCTTTCTTT. The encoded protein is CASSLTGTGGANTEAFF. The full variable domain, its missing parts supplied by reference TRBV5-1 and TRBJ1-1, is KAGVTQTPRYLIKTRGQQVTLSCSPISGHRSVSWYQQTPGQGLQFLFEYFSETQRNKGNFPGRFSGRQFSNSRSEMNVSTLELGDSALYLCASSLTGTGGANTEAFFGQGTRLTVV.

The rearrangement joins TRBV12-3 or TRBV12-4 to TRBJ2-3; TRBD2 agrees at 10 bases. The V and J ends lost 5 bases and 9 bases, in that order; junction bases with no gene match: 8. The CDR3 is 14 residues long. This chain's CDR3 is CASSLQREGRTQYF. In nucleotides, the CDR3 is TGTGCCAGCAGTCTACAGCGGGAGGGCCGGACGCAGTATTTT.

The chain uses TRBV5-1 and TRBJ2-1, with D maybe TRBD2 (5 bases). This CDR3 is 13 amino acids long. From germline, CDR1 is SGHRS and CDR2 YFSETQ. V was pared by 3 bases and J by 5 bases, with 9 bases between. In DNA form, the CDR3 reads TGCGCCAGCAGCTGCTCCGGGGACAATGAGCAGTTCTTC. It is translated as CASSCSGDNEQFF.

This clonotype has just a few counts. J is TRBJ1-5 and V is TRBV5-1; 9 positions agree with TRBD1. Per germline, CDR1 SGHRS and CDR2 YFSETQ. V shed 3 bases and J 7 bases; nucleotides not matched to a gene: 14. This CDR3 region has 17 residues. CDR3 sequence reads: CASSSRKTGGSGQPQHF. The CDR3 DNA sequence: TGCGCCAGCAGCTCCCGAAAAACAGGGGGCAGTGGGCAGCCCCAGCATTTT.

Concerning this clonotype: Mismatch with germline at one junction end may stem from a read error. V usage is TRBV20-1 and J usage is TRBJ2-7; tentative D call: TRBD2 (6 bases). The germline V gene has CDR1 DFQATT and CDR2 SNEGSKA (reference sequence). CDR3 length: 15 residues. CDR3 protein: CRARDRAGQTYEQYF. DNA for the CDR3: TGCAGGGCTAGAGATAGGGCGGGGCAGACCTACGAGCAGTACTTC.

Notes on this clonotype: An end of the junction differs from the germline gene, which may be a read error. Written as DNA, the CDR3 is TGTGCTAGCAGCTTAGGGGTGAGGCGGGGGCAAGAGACCCAGTACTTC. Translation gives CASSLGVRRGQETQYF. The genes are TRBV7-7 and TRBJ2-5; 7 nucleotides agree with TRBD2. The CDR3 length is 16 residues. CDR1 is SSHAT, CDR2 FNYEAQ, per germline (reference sequence).

In its sample, this clonotype was seen a few times. A read error may account for a junction end that differs from germline. J is TRBJ1-4 and V is TRBV6-6; D is unclear. The CDR3 runs 14 residues. CDR1 and CDR2 from the germline V gene are MNHNY and SVGAGI (reference sequence). The CDR3 region has the DNA TGTGCCAGCAGTAACTCAGCAACTAATGAAAAACTGTTTTTT. This translates into CASSNSATNEKLFF.

This clonotype was seen repeatedly, ten times or more. The chain joins TRBV6-1 to TRBJ1-1; D remains unclear. Germline V gives CDR1 MNHNS, CDR2 SASEGT. Deletions cut 2 bases from V and 1 base from J, with 14 bases between. The CDR3 is made up of 16 amino acids. For the CDR3, the DNA is TGTGCCAGCAGTGAATATGTGGCCAGGTCGAACACTGAAGCTTTCTTT. It encodes CASSEYVARSNTEAFF.

The chain has TRBV20-1 and TRBJ1-1, with no clear D. Per the germline V gene, CDR1 is DFQATT and CDR2 is SNEGSKA (reference sequence). With 0 bases removed from V and 1 base from J, the gap between germline ends came to 12 bases. This CDR3 region has 15 residues. The CDR3 protein is CSARDARLENTEAFF. CDR3 sequence (DNA): TGCAGTGCTAGAGACGCCCGACTCGAGAACACTGAAGCTTTCTTT.

The sample holds a few counts of this clonotype. The chain has TRBV13 and TRBJ1-1; tentative D call: TRBD1 (5 bases). The CDR3 is made up of 17 amino acids. Trimming left V 2 bases short and J 3 bases short, with 19 bases between. CDR1 is PRHDT and CDR2 is FYEKMQ in the germline V gene (reference sequence). CDR3 amino acids: CASSLLGGAGSDTEAFF. The CDR3 region has the DNA TGTGCCAGCAGCTTATTGGGTGGGGCAGGGTCGGACACTGAAGCTTTCTTT.

There are a few counts of this clonotype. The genes are TRBV7-6 and TRBJ2-7, with 7 bases that match TRBD1. Trimming took 5 bases from V and 0 from J; bases not matched to a gene: 10. Germline lookup yields CDR1 SGHVS and CDR2 FNYEAQ. CDR3 length equals 16 residues. CDR3 in DNA: TGTGCCAGCAGCGGACCTAGGGACAGCCACTCCTACGAGCAGTACTTC. It translates to CASSGPRDSHSYEQYF.

For this clonotype: A much bigger clone sits one base away, suggesting this may be a read error. CDR3 coding DNA: TGTGCCAGCAGCCTTATCCCGGGACACACAGATACGCAGTATTTT. Translating gives CASSLIPGHTDTQYF. V and J are TRBV7-3 and TRBJ2-3; D is possibly TRBD1 (6 bases). V lost 5 bases, J lost 2 bases, and 14 bases lay in between. The germline V gene has CDR1 SGHTA and CDR2 FQGTGA. CDR3 length: 15 residues.